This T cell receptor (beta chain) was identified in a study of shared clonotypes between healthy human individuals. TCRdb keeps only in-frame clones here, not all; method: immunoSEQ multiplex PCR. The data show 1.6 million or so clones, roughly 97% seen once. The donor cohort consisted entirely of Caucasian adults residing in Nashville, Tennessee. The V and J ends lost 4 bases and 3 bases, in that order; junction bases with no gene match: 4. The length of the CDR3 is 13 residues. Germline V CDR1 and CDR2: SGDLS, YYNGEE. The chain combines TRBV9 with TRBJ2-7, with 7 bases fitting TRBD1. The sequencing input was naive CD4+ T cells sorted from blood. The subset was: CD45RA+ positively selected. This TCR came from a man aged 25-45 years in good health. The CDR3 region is CASSLRDSYEQYF. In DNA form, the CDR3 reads TGTGCCAGCAGCCTCCGGGACAGCTACGAGCAGTACTTC.